This T cell receptor beta chain was sequenced for a study of T cells in Graves' hyperthyroidism and ophthalmopathy. Findings of the study overall: The model anticipated ophthalmopathy a median approximately 6.6 months pre-onset.

Researchers amplified the TCR beta CDR3 regions from RNA transcripts. When the TCR CDR3 underwent first-round RT-PCR, the HTBI primer set was used. TCRdb redid the calling of the multiplex PCR reads with MiXCR, one entry per CDR3 protein. The sample records 270,000 or so distinct CDR3 sequences, 25% to 30% being singletons. This clonotype was recorded at least ten times. Its antigen is not identified. The blood sample was taken at first hyperthyroidism diagnosis, before any ophthalmopathy symptoms. Trimming shortened V by 0 bases and J by 11 bases, and 16 bases separated the two germline ends. This CDR3 has 14 residues. CDR1 is LGHDT and CDR2 is YNNKEL in the germline V gene (reference sequence).

The sequence was obtained from a man between 35 and 55 years old with Graves' hyperthyroidism that later progressed to Graves' ophthalmopathy. The gene calls are TRBV3-1 and TRBJ1-1; D gene ambiguous. Sequenced material: blood. CDR3 sequence: CASSQDNPPTGAFF. The CDR3 DNA is TGTGCCAGCAGCCAAGATAATCCTCCGACGGGTGCTTTCTTT.